Below are 27 T cell receptor beta chains sequenced from a single sample in a study of T cells in Graves' hyperthyroidism and ophthalmopathy. TCR beta CDR3 sequences were amplified from RNA transcripts. TCR CDR3 underwent first-round RT-PCR with the HTBI primer set. TCRdb re-derived calls from the multiplex PCR reads in MiXCR, one entry per CDR3 protein. The table has a few hundred thousand distinct CDR3 sequences, 14% seen once; the top ten hold less than 20%. The sample was blood. The receptor source for this set is a woman between 25 and 40 years old with Graves' ophthalmopathy.

The genes are TRBV27 and TRBJ2-7; a weak D match, TRBD1 (6 bases). The CDR3 spans 15 residues. V was trimmed by 5 bases and J by 0 bases, leaving 14 bases between them. Germline CDR1 reads MNHEY; CDR2 reads SMNVEV (reference sequence). The CDR3 sequence is CASSKGDGLSYEQYF. As DNA, the CDR3 is TGTGCCAGCAGTAAGGGGGATGGCCTCTCCTACGAGCAGTACTTC.

This clonotype has ten or more counts. V usage is TRBV5-1 and J usage is TRBJ1-1, with D possibly TRBD1 on 5 matching bases. CDR3 length: 14 amino acids. V dropped 0 bases and J dropped 1 base, with 7 bases sitting between them. Germline V gene sequence: CDR1 SGHRS, CDR2 YFSETQ. CDR3 in DNA: TGCGCCAGCAGCTTGGAAGGGACGAACACTGAAGCTTTCTTT. It specifies CASSLEGTNTEAFF.

This clonotype has at least ten counts. The V call is TRBV2, the J call TRBJ1-2; D perhaps matches TRBD1 (6 bases). The CDR3 has 12 amino acids. With 5 bases removed from V and 7 bases from J, the gap between germline ends came to 11 bases. Germline loops: CDR1 SNHLY, CDR2 FYNNEI. CDR3 sequence reads: CASSRQVSGYTF. The CDR3 DNA sequence: TGTGCCAGCAGTCGACAGGTTTCTGGCTACACCTTC. Based on the CDR3 plus reference TRBV2 and TRBJ1-2, the full variable domain is EPEVTQTPSHQVTQMGQEVILRCVPISNHLYFYWYRQILGQKVEFLVSFYNNEISEKSEIFDDQFSVERPDGSNFTLKIRSTKLEDSAMYFCASSRQVSGYTFGSGTRLTVV.

At least ten counts were recorded for this clonotype. The chain links TRBV10-2 to TRBJ2-7, with TRBD2 matching over 10 bases. CDR3 size: 14 residues. The germline CDR1 and CDR2 sequences are WSHSY and SAAADI. V lost 3 bases, J lost 9 bases, and 8 bases stayed unmatched. CDR3 loop: CASSDSGGSDRQYF. The CDR3 bases are TGCGCCAGCAGTGATAGCGGGGGGTCAGACCGGCAGTACTTC.

This clonotype was recorded at least ten times. The gene calls are TRBV9 and TRBJ1-1; D is undetermined. Germline V gene sequence: CDR1 SGDLS, CDR2 YYNGEE. This CDR3 is built from 14 residues. V lost 2 bases to trimming and J lost 0 bases, with 8 bases between them. CDR3: CASSVVDVNTEAFF. The CDR3 DNA reads TGTGCCAGCAGCGTGGTGGACGTGAACACTGAAGCTTTCTTT.

This clonotype has a handful of counts. V and J are TRBV27 and TRBJ2-7; D perhaps matches TRBD2 (7 bases). Germline loops: CDR1 MNHEY, CDR2 SMNVEV (reference sequence). The CDR3 has 11 residues. V lost 7 bases and J lost 8, with 12 bases in between. CDR3 sequence reads: CASMRGPQQYF. As DNA, the CDR3 is TGTGCCAGCATGCGGGGGCCCCAGCAGTACTTC.

The sample holds many counts of this clonotype. CDR3 in DNA: TGTGCCAGCAGCTTAGATGGACAGGGGAGTCAGCCCCAGCATTTT. Amino acids: CASSLDGQGSQPQHF. This chain links TRBV7-2 with TRBJ1-5, with 9 bases lining up with TRBD1. The germline CDR1 and CDR2 sequences are SGHTA and FQGNSA. J was trimmed by 6 bases and V by 1 base; bases with no gene match: 4. This CDR3 is 15 amino acids long. The entire variable domain, with the rest obtained from reference TRBV7-2 and TRBJ1-5, is as follows: GAGVSQSPSNKVTEKGKDVELRCDPISGHTALYWYRQSLGQGLEFLIYFQGNSAPDKSGLPSDRFSAERTGGSVSTLTIQRTQQEDSAVYLCASSLDGQGSQPQHFGDGTRLSIL.

This clonotype was recorded many times. The CDR3 loop reads CASSPLGPRQETQYF. The CDR3 region has the DNA TGTGCCAGCTCACCACTGGGTCCCAGGCAAGAGACCCAGTACTTC. V is TRBV18 and J is TRBJ2-5, with unresolved D. The length of the CDR3 is 15 residues. The germline V gene has CDR1 KGHSH and CDR2 LQKENI. V gave up 1 base and J gave up 2 bases, with 11 bases separating them.

This clonotype was counted only a few times. The chain links TRBV12-3 or TRBV12-4 to TRBJ1-4, with 7 bases identical to TRBD1. This CDR3 is built from 13 residues. The junction had 6 bases not matched to a gene; V was cut back by 6 bases and J by 8 bases. The CDR3 region is CASRTGVQEKLFF. As DNA, the CDR3 is TGTGCCAGCAGAACAGGGGTCCAAGAAAAACTGTTTTTT.

On this clonotype: This may arise from a read error, as a much more abundant clone is one base away. The gene calls are TRBV10-3 and TRBJ1-2; 8 positions match TRBD1. The trim removed 6 bases at V and 6 bases at J, leaving 9 bases unmatched. CDR1 and CDR2 (germline): ENHRY, SYGVKD. CDR3 length equals 14 residues. The CDR3 DNA sequence: TGTGCCATCAGCCCCGGACAGGGAAGCCATGGCTACACCTTC. This translates into CAISPGQGSHGYTF.

The genes are TRBV3-1 and TRBJ2-7; 8 nucleotides align to TRBD1. Germline V gives CDR1 LGHDT, CDR2 YNNKEL (reference sequence). This CDR3 comprises 12 residues. With 8 bases clipped from V and 5 bases from J, the junction kept 5 bases outside the gene matches. The CDR3 DNA sequence: TGTGCCAGCGGACAGGGTCGCAACGAGCAGTACTTC. Encoded protein: CASGQGRNEQYF.

Ten or more counts support this clonotype. The gene calls are TRBV12-5 and TRBJ2-7; D is perhaps TRBD2 (5 bases). The germline gives CDR1 LGHNT, CDR2 FRNRAP. Trimming pared 0 bases from V and 6 bases from J, leaving 18 bases between. The CDR3 has 16 residues. The CDR3, as DNA: TGTGCTAGTGGTTTGGTCCCGCCTTGGGGAGCCCGCGAGCAGTACTTC. Its protein is CASGLVPPWGAREQYF.

The chain carries TRBV4-1 and TRBJ2-3; 7 positions agree with TRBD2. This CDR3 spans 14 amino acids. Germline loops: CDR1 MGHRA, CDR2 YSYEKL. Trimming cost V 3 bases and J 5 bases; bases outside gene matches: 5. The CDR3 protein is CASSHGSGQDTQYF. The CDR3 DNA is TGCGCCAGCAGCCATGGTAGCGGGCAAGATACGCAGTATTTT.

This clonotype turned up a few times. V usage is TRBV5-1 and J usage is TRBJ1-3; 7 bases are a match to TRBD1. The CDR3 spans 20 residues. Trimming took 6 bases from V and 0 from J; bases not matched to a gene: 21. The germline V gene encodes CDR1 SGHRS and CDR2 YFSETQ. CDR3 loop: CASKETNVATGPISGNTIYF. The DNA for the CDR3 is TGCGCCAGCAAAGAAACCAATGTCGCGACAGGGCCGATCTCTGGAAACACCATATATTTT.

This clonotype was observed many times. The rearrangement joins TRBV7-2 to TRBJ1-1; a possible D gene is TRBD1 (5 bases). V dropped 3 bases and J dropped 2 bases, with 13 bases sitting between them. Germline CDR1 reads SGHTA; CDR2 reads FQGNSA. The CDR3 has 15 residues. CDR3 nucleotide sequence: TGTGCCAGCAGCTTGGTACCAGGGCCAAACACTGAAGCTTTCTTT. Encoded protein: CASSLVPGPNTEAFF.

Worth noting for this clonotype: This sequence may be a read error, since a much larger clone differs from it by one base. The chain uses TRBV7-3 and TRBJ2-2; a weak D match, TRBD2 (7 bases). CDR3 length equals 14 residues. Germline loops: CDR1 SGHTA, CDR2 FQGTGA. Deletions cut 8 bases from V and 4 bases from J, with 14 bases between. The CDR3 DNA sequence: TGTGCCAGCGGGGGGGCCAGAATCACCGGGGAGCTGTTTTTT. Encoded protein: CASGGARITGELFF.

This clonotype was seen ten or more times. The chain uses TRBV4-2 and TRBJ1-2, with 10 bases lining up with TRBD1. Germline V gene data show CDR1 as LGHNA and CDR2 as YNFKEQ. CDR3 length equals 15 residues. The V gene end was trimmed by 0 bases and the J gene end by 8 bases; junction bases not matched to a gene: 6. CDR3 amino acids: CASSQDIGDRGGYTF. The CDR3 coding sequence is TGTGCCAGCAGCCAAGATATTGGGGACAGGGGCGGCTACACCTTC.

There are many counts of this clonotype. This chain connects TRBV20-1 to TRBJ2-5; 9 bases are shared with TRBD2. V shed 6 bases, J shed 4 bases, and the junction held 6 bases outside the gene matches. Germline loops: CDR1 DFQATT, CDR2 SNEGSKA (reference sequence). The CDR3 extends over 13 amino acids. In nucleotides, the CDR3 is TGCAGTGCCAGCGGGGGGCGCACAGAGACCCAGTACTTC. Protein: CSASGGRTETQYF.

This clonotype was seen many times. The CDR3 sequence is CASSPRTNHGQGHVYEQYF. The CDR3 DNA reads as TGTGCCAGCTCACCCCGGACCAACCACGGACAGGGCCATGTCTACGAGCAGTACTTC. The chain couples TRBV18 to TRBJ2-7, with TRBD1 matching 8 bases. Germline CDR1 reads KGHSH; CDR2 reads LQKENI. V gave up 3 bases and J gave up 3 bases; unmatched junction bases: 19. This CDR3 region has 19 residues. Complete variable domain (other parts from reference TRBV18 and TRBJ2-7): NAGVMQNPRHLVRRRGQEARLRCSPMKGHSHVYWYRQLPEEGLKFMVYLQKENIIDESGMPKERFSAEFPKEGPSILRIQQVVRGDSAAYFCASSPRTNHGQGHVYEQYFGPGTRLTVT.

This clonotype was observed a handful of times. This may come from a read error, since a much larger clone is one base off. This likely comes from a read error, as the CDR3 has no conserved phenylalanine or tryptophan at its end. The chain uses TRBV6-1 and TRBJ2-7; 7 bases align to TRBD1. Germline V gene lookup returns CDR1 MNHNS and CDR2 SASEGT. This CDR3 contains 15 residues. The V and J ends lost 0 bases and 2 bases, in that order; junction bases with no gene match: 4. The CDR3 DNA sequence: TGTGCCAGCAGTGAAGCCGGGACAGCCACCTACGAGCAGTACTCC. Translating it yields CASSEAGTATYEQYS.

The chain has TRBV12-3 or TRBV12-4 and TRBJ1-4; D not resolved. Deletions cut 7 bases from V and 0 bases from J, with 9 bases between. The CDR3 contains 14 residues. CDR3 sequence (DNA): TGTGCCAGCACCCCGTGGGCAACTAATGAAAAACTGTTTTTT. Translation gives CASTPWATNEKLFF.

The table lists this clonotype with many counts. V gene TRBV28 combines with J gene TRBJ1-6; D may be TRBD1 (6 bases). The germline V gene encodes CDR1 MDHEN and CDR2 SYDVKM. This CDR3 has 18 amino acids. V gave up 4 bases and J gave up 8 bases, with 24 bases separating them. CDR3: CASSSTDTGWGPYSPLHF. In nucleotides, the CDR3 is TGTGCCAGCAGTTCGACCGACACAGGGTGGGGGCCGTATTCACCCCTCCACTTT.

The sample holds many counts of this clonotype. The chain links TRBV5-8 to TRBJ2-5; 7 bases map to TRBD1. V lost 2 bases to trimming and J lost 4 bases; unmatched junction nucleotides: 8. This CDR3 is built from 15 residues. The germline CDR1 and CDR2 sequences are SGHTS and YDEGEE. CDR3 amino acids: CASSFPGQLLETQYF. The CDR3, as DNA: TGTGCCAGCAGCTTTCCGGGACAGTTACTAGAGACCCAGTACTTC.

V usage is TRBV11-2 and J usage is TRBJ2-1, with TRBD2 identical over 8 bases. Germline CDR1 reads SGHAT; CDR2 reads FQNNGV. The CDR3 runs to 16 residues. With V trimmed by 5 bases and J by 6 bases, 12 bases remained unmatched. CDR3 amino acids: CASSDTGTSVANEQFF. The CDR3 nucleotides are TGTGCCAGCAGCGATACCGGGACTAGTGTTGCCAATGAGCAGTTCTTC.

This clonotype was counted ten times or more. The V gene is TRBV12-3 or TRBV12-4, the J gene TRBJ1-2; D is undetermined. V lost 5 bases and J lost 5, with 9 bases in between. CDR3 size: 12 residues. The CDR3 coding sequence is TGTGCCAGCAGTGCTGGAGGATATGGCTACACCTTC. Its translation: CASSAGGYGYTF.

In this sample, this clonotype turned up a few times. The chain recombines TRBV19 with TRBJ1-2; TRBD1 matches at 7 bases. CDR1 and CDR2 from the germline V gene are LNHDA and SQIVND (reference sequence). The CDR3 length is 14 residues. V shed 5 bases and J 2 bases; nucleotides not matched to a gene: 5. This chain's CDR3 is CASSSSTGNYGYTF. CDR3 bases: TGTGCCAGTAGTTCGTCGACAGGGAACTATGGCTACACCTTC.

This rearrangement joins TRBV28 to TRBJ2-5, with 13 bases fitting TRBD2. The CDR3 length is 15 residues. V shed 8 bases, J shed 0 bases, and the junction held 3 bases outside the gene matches. CDR1 is MDHEN and CDR2 is SYDVKM in the germline V gene. CDR3 sequence: CASGGLAGYQETQYF. Here the CDR3 DNA reads TGTGCCAGCGGGGGACTAGCGGGGTACCAAGAGACCCAGTACTTC.